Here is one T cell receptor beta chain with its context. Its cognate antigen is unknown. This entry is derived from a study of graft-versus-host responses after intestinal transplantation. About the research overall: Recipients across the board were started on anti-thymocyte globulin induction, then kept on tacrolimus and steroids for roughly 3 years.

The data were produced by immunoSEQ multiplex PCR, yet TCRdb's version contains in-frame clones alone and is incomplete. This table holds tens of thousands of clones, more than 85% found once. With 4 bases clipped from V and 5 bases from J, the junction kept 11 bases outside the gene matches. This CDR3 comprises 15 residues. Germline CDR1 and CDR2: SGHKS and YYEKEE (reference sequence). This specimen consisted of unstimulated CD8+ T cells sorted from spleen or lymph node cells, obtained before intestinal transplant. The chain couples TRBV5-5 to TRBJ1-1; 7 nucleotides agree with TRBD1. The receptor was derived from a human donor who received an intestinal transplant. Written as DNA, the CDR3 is TGTGCCAGCAGCGCGTGGGGACAGAGGGAGACTGAAGCTTTCTTT. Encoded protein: CASSAWGQRETEAFF.